Below are 20 T cell receptor beta chains sequenced from a single sample in a study of neoadjuvant anti-PD-1 for oral cavity cancer. TCRdb's table, derived via immunoSEQ multiplex PCR, lists solely in-frame clones and lacks some. The data hold roughly 15,000 clones, with roughly 40% observed a single time. As for time point: after neoadjuvant nivolumab, at surgical resection. The source material was tumor tissue, sampled after nivolumab (anti-PD-1) treatment. All receptors come from a person aged 40 to 85 with oral cavity squamous cell carcinoma.

There are a few counts of this clone. The gene calls are TRBV19 and TRBJ2-7; perhaps TRBD1 as D (5 bases). There are 14 residues in the CDR3. V dropped 4 bases and J dropped 0 bases, with 10 bases sitting between them. Germline V gene lookup returns CDR1 LNHDA and CDR2 SQIVND (reference sequence). The CDR3 nucleotides are TGTGCCAGTAGTACAGACAGAAACTCCTACGAGCAGTACTTC. Translating it yields CASSTDRNSYEQYF. The whole variable domain, filled in from reference TRBV19 and TRBJ2-7, reads DGGITQSPKYLFRKEGQNVTLSCEQNLNHDAMYWYRQDPGQGLRLIYYSQIVNDFQKGDIAEGYSVSREKKESFPLTVTSAQKNPTAFYLCASSTDRNSYEQYFGPGTRLTVT.

The chain links TRBV7-9 to TRBJ2-3; 9 nucleotides align to TRBD2. After removal of 2 bases from V and 0 bases from J, the junction contained 3 bases not matched to a gene. The CDR3 is made up of 16 amino acids. Per germline, CDR1 SEHNR and CDR2 FQNEAQ (reference sequence). As DNA, the CDR3 is TGTGCCAGCAGCTTATGGGGGACTAGCAGCACAGATACGCAGTATTTT. Its translation is CASSLWGTSSTDTQYF.

This clone was seen ten or more times. This chain uses TRBV28 with TRBJ1-5, with 9 bases that match TRBD1. The CDR3 is 18 residues long. From germline, CDR1 is MDHEN and CDR2 SYDVKM. The V segment lost 4 bases and the J segment 2 bases; nucleotides outside the gene matches: 12. The CDR3 nucleotides read TGTGCCAGCAGTTCCCCTACAGGGGGCGCCTGGGGCAATCAGCCCCAGCATTTT. This gives the protein CASSSPTGGAWGNQPQHF.

This chain connects TRBV2 to TRBJ1-2; D gene ambiguous. Germline assignment: CDR1 SNHLY and CDR2 FYNNEI. The germline V and J ends were trimmed by 5 bases and 1 base, with 14 bases remaining between them. CDR3 length: 15 amino acids. For the CDR3, the DNA is TGTGCCAGCAGTATGAGACGGGAAAGTAACTATGGCTACACCTTC. It specifies CASSMRRESNYGYTF.

The CDR3 loop reads CASTSRGNTEAFF. The DNA for the CDR3 is TGTGCCAGCACGTCCAGGGGGAACACTGAAGCTTTCTTT. The V gene is TRBV6-1, the J gene TRBJ1-1, with D possibly being TRBD1 (6 bases). The V and J ends lost 7 bases and 1 base respectively, with 10 bases between them. Germline V gives CDR1 MNHNS, CDR2 SASEGT. The CDR3 totals 13 residues.

This chain connects TRBV2 to TRBJ1-1, with D unclear. The CDR3 covers 13 residues. Germline-derived CDR1 and CDR2 are SNHLY and FYNNEI. Trimming removed 7 bases from V and 1 base from J, with 10 bases in between. The CDR3 nucleotides read TGTGCCAGCAAGATACAGAGGAACACTGAAGCTTTCTTT. Translated: CASKIQRNTEAFF.

This clone counts as medium-sized (0.01 to 0.1%). J is TRBJ2-3 and V is TRBV11-2; D tentatively fits TRBD1 or TRBD2 (5 bases each). CDR3 length equals 15 residues. Germline assignment: CDR1 SGHAT and CDR2 FQNNGV. The V and J ends lost 3 bases and 2 bases respectively, with 12 bases between them. The CDR3 DNA follows: TGTGCCAGCAGCTTTGGGGGTCCCTCCACAGATACGCAGTATTTT. It is translated as CASSFGGPSTDTQYF.

This clone has more than one count but fewer than ten. This chain uses TRBV5-6 with TRBJ1-2; maybe TRBD1 (6 bases). Trimming shortened V by 0 bases and J by 0 bases, and 9 bases separated the two germline ends. Germline V CDR1 and CDR2: SGHDT, YYEEEE. This CDR3 contains 15 residues. The CDR3, as DNA: TGTGCCAGCAGCTTGGTCGACAGGTCTAACTATGGCTACACCTTC. Amino acid sequence: CASSLVDRSNYGYTF.

This clone has a handful of counts. The V call is TRBV6-1, the J call TRBJ1-2; 9 nucleotides line up with TRBD1. The ends lost 1 base at V and 8 bases at J; junction bases unmatched: 2. Germline V CDR1 and CDR2: MNHNS, SASEGT. This CDR3 comprises 13 residues. The CDR3 DNA reads TGTGCCAGCAGTGAAGGACAGGGGGTAGGCTACACCTTC. Amino acid sequence: CASSEGQGVGYTF.

The chain employs TRBV28 and TRBJ2-3, with 8 nucleotides matching TRBD2. The CDR3 consists of 14 residues. V lost 2 bases and J lost 6; bases outside the gene matches: 4. Germline loops: CDR1 MDHEN, CDR2 SYDVKM. The CDR3 reads CASSLPAGADTQYF. CDR3 nucleotide sequence: TGTGCCAGCAGTTTACCAGCGGGGGCCGATACGCAGTATTTT.

The J gene is TRBJ2-7, the V gene TRBV9; 7 nucleotides agree with TRBD1. Germline V gene data show CDR1 as SGDLS and CDR2 as YYNGEE. The CDR3 length is 11 residues. Unmatched junction bases numbered 0, after V lost 3 bases and J lost 6 bases. The chain's CDR3 is CASSAGGEQYF. CDR3 DNA: TGTGCCAGCAGCGCAGGGGGCGAGCAGTACTTC. The entire variable domain, with the rest obtained from reference TRBV9 and TRBJ2-7, is as follows: DSGVTQTPKHLITATGQRVTLRCSPRSGDLSVYWYQQSLDQGLQFLIQYYNGEERAKGNILERFSAQQFPDLHSELNLSSLELGDSALYFCASSAGGEQYFGPGTRLTVT.

This clone has at least ten counts. The chain is built from TRBV7-9 and TRBJ1-1; weak D call: TRBD1 (5 bases). Germline CDR1 reads SEHNR; CDR2 reads FQNEAQ (reference sequence). Trimming left V 5 bases short and J 1 base short, with 11 bases between. This CDR3 is built from 14 residues. The CDR3 nucleotides read TGTGCCAGCAGCCGCCTCCAGGGGAACACTGAAGCTTTCTTT. Protein product: CASSRLQGNTEAFF.

This clone qualifies as medium-sized. The rearrangement uses TRBV15 and TRBJ2-7; weak D call: TRBD2 (7 bases). V lost 0 bases to trimming and J lost 6 bases, with 15 bases between them. The CDR3 sequence is 15 residues long. CDR1 LNHNV and CDR2 YYDKDF come from the germline V gene (reference sequence). The CDR3 spells CATSRDFAGALEQYF. The DNA for the CDR3 is TGTGCCACCAGCAGAGATTTTGCGGGGGCCCTCGAGCAGTACTTC.

This clone came up a few times. The gene calls are TRBV27 and TRBJ1-6, with 9 nucleotides matching TRBD1. The germline V gene has CDR1 MNHEY and CDR2 SMNVEV (reference sequence). The CDR3 is 14 residues long. Germline trimming cut 6 bases from V and 10 bases from J; bases unmatched to any gene: 7. The CDR3 region has the DNA TGTGCCAGCAGGACGGGACAGGGCCCCTCACCCCTCCACTTT. Protein sequence: CASRTGQGPSPLHF.

This chain's CDR3 is CASSVAAGRSPLHF. For the CDR3, the DNA is TGTGCCAGCAGCGTAGCGGCAGGGAGGTCACCCCTCCACTTT. V usage is TRBV9 and J usage is TRBJ1-6; a possible D gene is TRBD1 (5 bases). V was shortened by 0 bases and J by 10 bases, with 11 bases between the two germline ends. This CDR3 is 14 amino acids long. Looked up from germline, CDR1 is SGDLS and CDR2 is YYNGEE.

This clone came up a few times. V and J are TRBV11-3 and TRBJ2-2; D is ambiguous. V was clipped by 1 base and J by 0 bases, with 3 bases between them. The germline gives CDR1 SGHNT, CDR2 YENEEA. The CDR3 has 14 amino acids. This CDR3 reads CASSLAANTGELFF. In DNA form, the CDR3 reads TGTGCCAGCAGCTTAGCAGCGAACACCGGGGAGCTGTTTTTT. The full variable domain, in which reference TRBV11-3 and TRBJ2-2 provide the parts outside the CDR3, is EAGVVQSPRYKIIEKKQPVAFWCNPISGHNTLYWYLQNLGQGPELLIRYENEEAVDDSQLPKDRFSAERLKGVDSTLKIQPAELGDSAVYLCASSLAANTGELFFGEGSRLTVL.

There are a few counts of this clone. The gene calls are TRBV2 and TRBJ1-2; D perhaps matches TRBD1 (5 bases). This CDR3 is 15 amino acids long. Germline V gives CDR1 SNHLY, CDR2 FYNNEI. Trimming shortened V by 5 bases and J by 8 bases, and 21 bases separated the two germline ends. The CDR3 nucleotides read TGTGCCAGCAGTTTAACTTTCATGGGGCTCAGAGGCTACACCTTC. Residues: CASSLTFMGLRGYTF.

This clone was seen only a few times. V and J are TRBV14 and TRBJ2-1; perhaps D is TRBD1 or TRBD2 (5 bases each). CDR1 SGHDN and CDR2 FVKESK come from the germline V gene. Trimming shortened V by 1 base and J by 10 bases, and 11 bases separated the two germline ends. The CDR3 runs to 13 residues. The CDR3 sequence is CASSQVGVWEQFF. For the CDR3, the DNA is TGTGCCAGCAGCCAAGTGGGGGTTTGGGAGCAGTTCTTC.

The chain employs TRBV18 and TRBJ2-1; TRBD1 matches 7 bases. The length of the CDR3 is 12 residues. J was trimmed by 8 bases and V by 3 bases; bases with no gene match: 1. CDR1 is KGHSH and CDR2 is LQKENI in the germline V gene. The CDR3 DNA sequence: TGTGCCAGCTCACCGACAGGGTATGAGCAGTTCTTC. It encodes CASSPTGYEQFF.

Relative to its sample, this clone is medium-sized. The same CDR3 is also encoded by other DNA sequences in this sample. The chain is built from TRBV18 and TRBJ1-6, with D uncertain. Trimming shortened V by 2 bases and J by 5 bases, and 7 bases separated the two germline ends. Looked up from germline, CDR1 is KGHSH and CDR2 is LQKENI. The CDR3 is 14 amino acids. Here the CDR3 reads CASSPAQNNSPLHF. The CDR3, as DNA: TGTGCCAGCTCACCAGCTCAGAATAATTCACCCCTCCACTTT.